These 11 T cell receptor beta chains originate from one sample sequenced in a study of T cells expressing NK-cell markers. No DNA is given; TCRdb re-called the 5' RACE reads and lists each CDR3 protein once. This sample carries under 600,000 distinct CDR3 sequences, with 1.4% going to the ten biggest clones. The material sequenced was blood T cells: a sorted CD56 or NKG2C T cell subset, CD4+ or CD8+ T cells, or bulk PBMC T cells (not recorded which). Receptors originate from a woman aged 45-59 years in good health.

The chain has TRBV20-1 and TRBJ2-5; checking the TCRdb D call of TRBD2 is not possible without DNA. CDR1 is DFQATT and CDR2 is SNEGSKA in the germline V gene (reference sequence). The CDR3 runs 12 residues. CDR3 residues: CSGSQSEETQYF.

The chain's CDR3 is CASSRLASPTNEQFF. The genes are TRBV3-1 and TRBJ2-1; TCRdb designates TRBD1, a call that cannot be tested without DNA. Germline loops: CDR1 LGHDT, CDR2 YNNKEL (reference sequence). The CDR3 is 15 amino acids.

The chain is built from TRBV5-6 and TRBJ2-1; the D call of TRBD1 rests on TCRdb alone, since no DNA is present to check it. From germline, CDR1 is SGHDT and CDR2 YYEEEE. The CDR3 runs 15 residues. The CDR3 sequence: CASSLGGRRIEEQFF.

CDR3 in amino acids: CASSYVLPGATVSYTF. The chain recombines TRBV6-5 with TRBJ1-2; TCRdb reports TRBD1, a call that lacks DNA to check it against. There are 16 residues in the CDR3. The germline V gene has CDR1 MNHEY and CDR2 SVGAGI.

The rearrangement uses TRBV3-1 and TRBJ2-5; the TCRdb call, TRBD2, lacks DNA for checking. The germline gives CDR1 LGHDT, CDR2 YNNKEL (reference sequence). CDR3 size: 18 residues. CDR3 loop: CASSVGLAGVKGQETQYF.

The genes are TRBV5-1 and TRBJ2-5; TCRdb picks TRBD1, but there is no DNA to check that call. CDR1 SGHRS and CDR2 YFSETQ come from the germline V gene. This CDR3 region has 16 residues. The CDR3 sequence: CASSLTWEGMSETQYF.

The gene calls are TRBV14 and TRBJ1-2. The CDR3 extends over 15 amino acids. Looked up from germline, CDR1 is SGHDN and CDR2 is FVKESK. This CDR3 reads CASSPGGNINYGYTF.

This rearrangement joins TRBV13 to TRBJ1-5; with no DNA, the TCRdb D assignment of TRBD1 cannot be verified. This CDR3 comprises 17 residues. Looked up from germline, CDR1 is PRHDT and CDR2 is FYEKMQ (reference sequence). This chain's CDR3 is CASIGDWGSGSNQPQHF.

The J gene is TRBJ2-7, the V gene TRBV2. The CDR3 totals 13 residues. The germline gives CDR1 SNHLY, CDR2 FYNNEI. CDR3 sequence reads: CASSESPPYEQYF.

This rearrangement joins TRBV28 to TRBJ1-4; TCRdb calls TRBD1, which cannot be checked without DNA. The length of the CDR3 is 14 residues. CDR1 MDHEN and CDR2 SYDVKM come from the germline V gene. The CDR3 is CASSYRQEAAKLFF.

The V and J genes are TRBV16 and TRBJ1-1; no DNA is available, so the TRBD1 call from TCRdb remains unchecked. From germline, CDR1 is KGHSY and CDR2 FQNENV. The CDR3 sequence is 13 residues long. The CDR3 spells CASSQPQQHEAFF.